This record covers a single TCR beta chain. These data originate in a study of shared clonotypes between healthy human individuals. Whole-study context: Researchers assigned three CD4 naive, three CD4 memory, two CD8 naive and one CD8 memory plate to each donor.

Germline V gives CDR1 LNHDA, CDR2 SQIVND (reference sequence). The CDR3 covers 12 residues. With 8 bases removed from V and 6 bases from J, the gap between germline ends came to 10 bases. The naive CD8 fraction comprised CD45RO-negative cells positively selected for CCR7 and excluded terminally differentiated effector memory CD45RA+ cells. Adult Caucasians living in Nashville, Tennessee made up all of the donors. Assay: immunoSEQ multiplex PCR; the TCRdb copy retains only in-frame clones and omits some. This sample yields about 2,100,000 clones, of which approximately 94% are seen a single time; under 2% belongs to the top ten.

The chain links TRBV19 to TRBJ1-4; TRBD1 is a possible D gene (6 bases). Sequencing input: naive CD8+ T cells from PBMCs. The TCR comes from a man between 18 and 35 years old in good health. Some clones in this sample may be carry-over from other donors' samples. CDR3 residues: CASGQIHEKLFF. The CDR3 DNA reads as TGTGCCAGTGGACAGATACATGAAAAACTGTTTTTT.